These 21 T cell receptor beta chains were all obtained from the same sample, sequenced in a study of blood T cell repertoires in COVID-19. Using immunoSEQ multiplex PCR, the repertoire was profiled, and TCRdb retains in-frame clones only, with some absent. The table has some 150,000 clones, roughly 77% seen once. The source material was peripheral blood. The receptors here all came from a woman aged 65 to 85 with COVID-19, enrolled during active disease.

J is TRBJ2-1 and V is TRBV5-5; maybe TRBD2 (7 bases). Germline V gene sequence: CDR1 SGHKS, CDR2 YYEKEE (reference sequence). The CDR3 covers 15 residues. V shed 4 bases and J shed 7 bases, with 18 bases lying between them. CDR3 sequence: CASSLLGGAGNEQFF. The CDR3 DNA is TGTGCCAGCAGCCTACTAGGGGGGGCCGGAAATGAGCAGTTCTTC.

This clone appeared once. The chain carries TRBV7-2 and TRBJ1-1; D is unclear. Germline V gives CDR1 SGHTA, CDR2 FQGNSA. This CDR3 comprises 13 residues. V shed 7 bases and J shed 8 bases, with 17 bases lying between them. CDR3 nucleotides: TGTGCCAGCACCTCGAGGAGGACTGACGAAGCTTTCTTT. Translated, it gives CASTSRRTDEAFF.

V is TRBV6-6 and J is TRBJ1-4, with D perhaps TRBD1 (6 bases). Looked up from germline, CDR1 is MNHNY and CDR2 is SVGAGI (reference sequence). The length of the CDR3 is 16 residues. The germline V and J ends were trimmed by 5 bases and 3 bases, with 16 bases remaining between them. The CDR3 nucleotides are TGTGCCAGCAGTCTAATGGGGGGGGGCCCTAATGAAAAACTGTTTTTT. Translated, it gives CASSLMGGGPNEKLFF.

The chain is built from TRBV28 and TRBJ2-7, with D maybe TRBD2 (6 bases). The CDR3 sequence is 14 residues long. V lost 2 bases and J lost 4, with 12 bases in between. Looked up from germline, CDR1 is MDHEN and CDR2 is SYDVKM. CDR3 amino acids: CASSLLGGWYEQYF. The CDR3 DNA is TGTGCCAGCAGTTTACTTGGGGGGTGGTACGAGCAGTACTTC. Full variable domain (rest looked up from reference TRBV28 and TRBJ2-7): DVKVTQSSRYLVKRTGEKVFLECVQDMDHENMFWYRQDPGLGLRLIYFSYDVKMKEKGDIPEGYSVSREKKERFSLILESASTNQTSMYLCASSLLGGWYEQYFGPGTRLTVT.

The chain joins TRBV24-1 to TRBJ2-2; 10 bases are shared with TRBD2. The CDR3 consists of 21 residues. Germline trimming cut 3 bases from V and 2 bases from J; bases unmatched to any gene: 17. Germline-derived CDR1 and CDR2 are KGHDR and SFDVKD. The chain's CDR3 is CATSDALWERGGGGNTGELFF. The CDR3 DNA reads as TGTGCCACCAGTGATGCACTTTGGGAGCGGGGGGGCGGAGGCAACACCGGGGAGCTGTTTTTT.

This sequence joins TRBV12-3 or TRBV12-4 and TRBJ1-2, with a tentative D call TRBD1 (6 bases). The CDR3 length is 12 residues. Trimming took off 6 bases at V and 7 bases at J, with 12 bases between the two ends. The CDR3 region has the DNA TGTGCCAGCAGCCCAGGGGCTGTTGGCTACACCTTC. As protein: CASSPGAVGYTF.

This chain joins TRBV28 and TRBJ1-1; 9 bases agree with TRBD1. The CDR3 loop spans 17 amino acids. V lost 3 bases and J lost 1; bases outside the gene matches: 9. The germline V gene encodes CDR1 MDHEN and CDR2 SYDVKM. The CDR3 coding sequence is TGTGCCAGCAGTTTGCTCCTGGGACAGGGAAAGAACACTGAAGCTTTCTTT. It encodes CASSLLLGQGKNTEAFF.

This clone turned up a few times. J is TRBJ2-3 and V is TRBV29-1, with TRBD2 matching over 12 bases. The J segment lost 9 bases and the V segment lost 6 bases, leaving 13 bases of the junction unmatched. CDR1 is SQVTM, CDR2 ANQGSEA, per germline. This CDR3 is built from 15 residues. CDR3 residues: CSVNGLAGPPGTQYF. The CDR3 nucleotides read TGCAGCGTGAATGGACTAGCGGGGCCCCCAGGAACGCAGTATTTT.

This clone showed up just a few times. The CDR3 DNA follows: TGTGCCAGTAGTATAGGGGCCGGGAACACTGAAGCTTTCTTT. This encodes CASSIGAGNTEAFF. This sequence joins TRBV19 and TRBJ1-1; D gene ambiguous. V was cut by 1 base and J by 1 base, with 7 bases left in between. The CDR3 loop spans 14 amino acids. From germline, CDR1 is LNHDA and CDR2 SQIVND (reference sequence).

J is TRBJ1-5 and V is TRBV10-3; tentative D call: TRBD1 (6 bases). Deletions cut 6 bases from V and 4 bases from J, with 13 bases between. Germline values: CDR1 ENHRY, CDR2 SYGVKD. This CDR3 spans 14 amino acids. CDR3 DNA: TGTGCCATCAGGGGGGATACAGGGAATCAGCCCCAGCATTTT. Protein: CAIRGDTGNQPQHF.

This clone came up a few times. Other DNA sequences in the same sample also yield this CDR3. The chain recombines TRBV28 with TRBJ1-5; maybe TRBD1 (6 bases). CDR1 is MDHEN and CDR2 is SYDVKM in the germline V gene. Trimming shortened V by 6 bases and J by 3 bases, and 15 bases separated the two germline ends. The CDR3 extends over 15 amino acids. The CDR3, as DNA: TGTGCCAGCAGCCGCCTACAGGGAAACAATCAGCCCCAGCATTTT. Translation gives CASSRLQGNNQPQHF.

The CDR3 DNA reads TGTGCCAGCAGTTACTCTTTGGGACAGGGCACTGAAGCTTTCTTT. The encoded protein is CASSYSLGQGTEAFF. The chain has TRBV6-5 and TRBJ1-1; 9 bases are a match to TRBD1. This CDR3 region has 15 residues. After removal of 0 bases from V and 4 bases from J, the junction contained 3 bases not matched to a gene. Germline V gene sequence: CDR1 MNHEY, CDR2 SVGAGI.

The V gene is TRBV7-3, the J gene TRBJ1-4, with D maybe TRBD1 (5 bases). The ends were cut back, 2 bases at V and 6 bases at J, with 19 bases in the middle. CDR1 is SGHTA, CDR2 FQGTGA, per germline. The CDR3 length is 17 residues. In DNA form, the CDR3 reads TGTGCCAGCAGCTTAGGCCCCGGGGGGGACTGGGATGAAAAACTGTTTTTT. It specifies CASSLGPGGDWDEKLFF.

This clone was recorded a few times. The genes are TRBV2 and TRBJ1-1; 7 bases line up with TRBD1. Germline lookup yields CDR1 SNHLY and CDR2 FYNNEI. The CDR3 length is 16 residues. V lost 6 bases to trimming and J lost 0 bases; unmatched junction nucleotides: 10. DNA of the CDR3: TGTGCCAGCAGCCCCAGGGCGGGACAGTTGAACACTGAAGCTTTCTTT. Its protein product is CASSPRAGQLNTEAFF.

This chain connects TRBV15 to TRBJ2-1; no firm D call. Germline-derived CDR1 and CDR2 are LNHNV and YYDKDF (reference sequence). The CDR3 runs 15 residues. V shed 0 bases and J shed 6 bases, with 12 bases lying between them. The CDR3, as DNA: TGTGCCACCAGCAGAGAACGGTGGAGCACCAATGAGCAGTTCTTC. It codes for CATSRERWSTNEQFF.

This clone occurred a few times. This rearrangement joins TRBV12-3 or TRBV12-4 to TRBJ2-7; TRBD1 is a possible D gene (5 bases). The CDR3 runs to 13 residues. V lost 4 bases to trimming and J lost 3 bases, with 10 bases between them. The CDR3 here is CASSYGRVYEQYF. Written as DNA, the CDR3 is TGTGCCAGCAGTTATGGCAGGGTCTACGAGCAGTACTTC.

The table lists this clone with a few counts. The rearrangement uses TRBV30 and TRBJ1-2, with 8 bases identical to TRBD1. The CDR3 loop spans 13 amino acids. The V gene's germline CDR1 is GTSNPN and CDR2 SVGIG (reference sequence). After removal of 6 bases from V and 4 bases from J, the junction contained 7 bases not matched to a gene. CDR3 sequence reads: CACGRDRPYGYTF. CDR3 nucleotides: TGTGCCTGTGGTCGGGACAGGCCCTATGGCTACACCTTC.

This chain connects TRBV29-1 to TRBJ2-7; TRBD2 aligns across 8 bases. CDR3 size: 12 residues. The germline CDR1 and CDR2 sequences are SQVTM and ANQGSEA. V lost 4 bases and J lost 4; bases outside the gene matches: 3. The CDR3 bases are TGCAGCGTTGGCCGGGGGGGTTACGAGCAGTACTTC. Translated, it gives CSVGRGGYEQYF.

The chain joins TRBV28 to TRBJ1-2, with 7 bases lining up with TRBD1. Germline V gene data show CDR1 as MDHEN and CDR2 as SYDVKM. The CDR3 runs 17 residues. V trimming: 2 bases; J trimming: 7 bases; junction bases outside the gene matches: 16. The CDR3 loop is CASSLPLGRGGVGGYTF. The CDR3, as DNA: TGTGCCAGCAGTTTACCCCTCGGTAGAGGGGGCGTGGGTGGCTACACCTTC.

This chain joins TRBV2 and TRBJ2-3; the match to TRBD1 covers 7 bases. V shed 6 bases, J shed 1 base, and the junction held 7 bases outside the gene matches. This CDR3 has 15 amino acids. Germline V CDR1 and CDR2: SNHLY, FYNNEI. DNA for the CDR3: TGTGCCAGCAGAGACAGGGTCGAGGGCACAGATACGCAGTATTTT. Amino acids: CASRDRVEGTDTQYF.

This chain joins TRBV6-5 and TRBJ2-5, with 10 bases matching TRBD1. From germline, CDR1 is MNHEY and CDR2 SVGAGI. The V and J ends lost 4 bases and 5 bases, in that order; junction bases with no gene match: 10. The CDR3 is made up of 16 amino acids. The CDR3 reads CASSLQSGTGAETQYF. CDR3 in DNA: TGTGCCAGCAGTTTACAATCCGGGACAGGGGCCGAGACCCAGTACTTC.